The clone carrying this T cell receptor beta chain was seen more than once but under ten times. The data originate from a study of blood T cell repertoires in COVID-19. About the research overall: Italy, Spain and the United States were the sources of the convalescent and acute COVID-19 samples. Sample material is recorded as cDNA or gDNA derived from T cells, B-cell-depleted T cells, or PBMCs.

V lost 0 bases to trimming and J lost 6 bases; unmatched junction nucleotides: 4. Germline V gives CDR1 MNHEY, CDR2 SVGAGI. The CDR3 spans 16 residues. In the original workflow: Quantification of nucleated cells was approximated via reference gene primer amplification. Using immunoSEQ multiplex PCR, the repertoire was profiled, and TCRdb retains in-frame clones only, with some absent. V and J calls plus clone size are reproduced from that table; the DNA served to infer D and trimming. The sample records approximately 180,000 clones, 82% being singletons. The sample taken for sequencing was peripheral blood. The receptor was derived from a woman aged 70-85 years with acute or convalescent COVID-19. V and J are TRBV6-5 and TRBJ1-6; 8 nucleotides agree with TRBD1. The CDR3 reads CASSYSLDRANSPLHF. CDR3 nucleotides: TGTGCCAGCAGTTACTCGTTGGACAGGGCTAATTCACCCCTCCACTTT.